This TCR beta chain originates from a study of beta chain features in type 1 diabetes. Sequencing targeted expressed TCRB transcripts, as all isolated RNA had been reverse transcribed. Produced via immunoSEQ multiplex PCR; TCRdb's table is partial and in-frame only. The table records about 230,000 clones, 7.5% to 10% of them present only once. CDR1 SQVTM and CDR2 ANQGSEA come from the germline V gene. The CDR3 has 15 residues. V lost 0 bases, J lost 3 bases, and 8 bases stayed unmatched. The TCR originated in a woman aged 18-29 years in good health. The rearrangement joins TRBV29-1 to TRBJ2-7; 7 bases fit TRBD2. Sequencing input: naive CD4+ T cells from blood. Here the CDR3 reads CSVEEEKRGVYEQYF. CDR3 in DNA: TGCAGCGTTGAAGAGGAAAAGCGGGGCGTCTACGAGCAGTACTTC.